Sequencing of this T cell receptor beta chain was carried out in a study of blood T cell repertoires in COVID-19. This clone was seen a single time. This table comes from immunoSEQ multiplex PCR, and its TCRdb copy is limited to in-frame clones, with some not included. The repertoire consists of 200,000 to 250,000 clones, with approximately 90% occurring once and the leading ten covering more than 10%. V was clipped by 0 bases and J by 12 bases, with 18 bases between them. The CDR3 spans 14 residues. CDR1 is LGHDT and CDR2 is YNNKEL in the germline V gene (reference sequence). The chain links TRBV3-1 (or the pseudogene TRBV3-2) to TRBJ2-7; D ambiguous. This TCR was recovered from a man under 40 who had recovered from COVID-19. The sequenced sample consisted of PBMCs or T cells enriched from blood (not recorded which). Here the CDR3 DNA reads TGTGCCAGCAGCCAAGATAAGAGAAGAATCGAGTGGTACTTC. Translated: CASSQDKRRIEWYF.